These 21 T cell receptor beta chains originate from one sample sequenced in a study of cytomegalovirus exposure and HLA in healthy donors (dated 2017 in TCRdb). Libraries were prepared through the immunoSEQ multiplex PCR assay. For the multiplex PCR, a mixture combining 60 forward primers for TCR Vbeta segments and 13 reverse primers for TCR Jbeta segments was used. Held by TCRdb, this immuneACCESS table contains in-frame sequences only and omits some clones. Under half of the omission traces to an unresolved V gene where checked; the cause of the rest is unknown. Recorded for this sample are tens of thousands of clones; approximately 84% of them occurred a single time. In total, the top ten clones hold approximately 2.1% of the sample. The material sequenced was PBMCs. These receptors all come from a man between 18 and 29 years old in good health and CMV-seronegative.

Concerning this clone: A junction boundary mismatches the germline segment, possibly from a read error. The V call is TRBV7-7, the J call TRBJ1-3; maybe TRBD1 (5 bases). The CDR3 sequence is 15 residues long. CDR1 is SSHAT, CDR2 FNYEAQ, per germline (reference sequence). This CDR3 reads CASSPRQPGRNTIYF. CDR3 nucleotide sequence: TGTGCTAGCAGCCCTAGACAGCCAGGGAGAAACACCATATATTTT.

This clone has more than one count but fewer than ten. V is TRBV6-1 and J is TRBJ2-3; TRBD2 is a possible D gene (6 bases). This CDR3 is 15 amino acids long. Trimming stripped 4 bases from V and 0 bases from J, with 11 bases between. The germline CDR1 and CDR2 sequences are MNHNS and SASEGT. Written as DNA, the CDR3 is TGTGCCAGCAGTGTATTGCGGGGAAGCACAGATACGCAGTATTTT. Translated: CASSVLRGSTDTQYF.

Only one count was recorded for this clone. V gene TRBV28 combines with J gene TRBJ1-1; D unresolved. Germline CDR1 is MDHEN and CDR2 is SYDVKM. Trimming removed 2 bases from V and 2 bases from J, with 9 bases in between. This CDR3 has 14 amino acids. The CDR3 reads CASSLTEPNTEAFF. The CDR3 region has the DNA TGTGCCAGCAGTTTAACAGAGCCTAACACTGAAGCTTTCTTT.

This clone occurred once. This chain connects TRBV4-3 to TRBJ2-5; TRBD2 agrees at 12 bases. This CDR3 region has 16 residues. J gave up 4 bases and V 2 bases, and 5 bases lay outside the gene matches. Germline V CDR1 and CDR2: LGHNA, YSLEER. The CDR3 DNA is TGCGCCAGCAGCCAACGACTAGCGGGAGTCGCAGAGACCCAGTACTTC. Translated, it gives CASSQRLAGVAETQYF.

The rearrangement uses TRBV14 and TRBJ2-3; 10 bases agree with TRBD2. The CDR3 runs 16 residues. With 0 bases clipped from V and 6 bases from J, the junction kept 6 bases outside the gene matches. CDR1 and CDR2 (germline): SGHDN, FVKESK. This CDR3 is CASSQEPSGSLDTQYF. CDR3 coding DNA: TGTGCCAGCAGCCAAGAGCCTAGCGGGAGTCTGGATACGCAGTATTTT.

The gene calls are TRBV27 and TRBJ1-1; D not certain. The CDR3 consists of 15 residues. The germline CDR1 and CDR2 sequences are MNHEY and SMNVEV (reference sequence). V was cut by 6 bases and J by 4 bases, with 18 bases left in between. The CDR3 DNA is TGTGCCAGCAGCGAGGGAACATTGGAGGGCACTGAAGCTTTCTTT. Residues: CASSEGTLEGTEAFF.

The chain employs TRBV19 and TRBJ1-1; the D gene is possibly TRBD1 (5 bases). With 3 bases removed from V and 0 bases from J, the gap between germline ends came to 11 bases. The CDR3 loop spans 15 amino acids. The germline V gene has CDR1 LNHDA and CDR2 SQIVND (reference sequence). The CDR3 sequence is CASSMGGLMNTEAFF. The CDR3 DNA is TGTGCCAGTAGTATGGGGGGATTAATGAACACTGAAGCTTTCTTT.

This clone occurred once. The V call is TRBV5-1, the J call TRBJ2-7; D uncertain. CDR1 and CDR2 (germline): SGHRS, YFSETQ. V was cut by 0 bases and J by 3 bases, with 7 bases left in between. The length of the CDR3 is 13 residues. The CDR3 reads CASSLARGYEQYF. The CDR3 nucleotides are TGCGCCAGCAGCTTGGCCCGAGGCTACGAGCAGTACTTC.

V gene TRBV29-1 combines with J gene TRBJ1-2; D ambiguous. Germline lookup yields CDR1 SQVTM and CDR2 ANQGSEA. V was pared by 5 bases and J by 5 bases, with 12 bases between. The CDR3 loop spans 12 amino acids. The DNA of the CDR3 is TGCAGCGTTCCGCGACAAGCATATGGCTACACCTTC. This codes for CSVPRQAYGYTF.

This clone occurred a few times. V and J are TRBV10-3 and TRBJ2-3, with 7 nucleotides matching TRBD2. Trimming took 3 bases from V and 2 from J; bases not matched to a gene: 5. The CDR3 spans 15 residues. Looked up from germline, CDR1 is ENHRY and CDR2 is SYGVKD. For the CDR3, the DNA is TGTGCCATCAGTGAAGTCCGGGAGGTCACAGATACGCAGTATTTT. This encodes CAISEVREVTDTQYF.

V usage is TRBV19 and J usage is TRBJ2-1; D unclear. The CDR3 has 15 residues. Between the trimmed V and J ends, which lost 6 bases and 3 bases, there was a span of 15 bases. In germline, CDR1 is LNHDA, CDR2 SQIVND (reference sequence). CDR3 protein: CASSALRGDYNEQFF. In nucleotides, the CDR3 is TGTGCCAGTAGCGCCCTAAGAGGCGACTACAATGAGCAGTTCTTC. Drawing the rest from reference TRBV19 and TRBJ2-1, the complete variable domain is DGGITQSPKYLFRKEGQNVTLSCEQNLNHDAMYWYRQDPGQGLRLIYYSQIVNDFQKGDIAEGYSVSREKKESFPLTVTSAQKNPTAFYLCASSALRGDYNEQFFGPGTRLTVL.

The rearrangement joins TRBV7-8 to TRBJ2-1; D is uncertain. Germline V gene sequence: CDR1 SGHVS, CDR2 FQNEAQ. CDR3 length equals 16 residues. The ends were cut back, 3 bases at V and 6 bases at J, with 18 bases in the middle. In nucleotides, the CDR3 is TGTGCCAGCAGCTTTGACCGGGTGTCGGCCTTCAATGAGCAGTTCTTC. It yields the protein CASSFDRVSAFNEQFF.

The chain has TRBV28 and TRBJ1-1, with D maybe TRBD1 (5 bases). V lost 5 bases to trimming and J lost 2 bases, with 9 bases between them. CDR3 length: 13 residues. In germline, CDR1 is MDHEN, CDR2 SYDVKM. The CDR3 loop reads CASSGDRNTEAFF. The CDR3 DNA sequence: TGTGCCAGCAGTGGAGACAGAAACACTGAAGCTTTCTTT.

CDR3 bases: TGCGCCAGCAGCTTGTTCTCTGGTTCGGGGGGGCGGACTGAAGCTTTCTTT. Translation: CASSLFSGSGGRTEAFF. The chain combines TRBV5-1 with TRBJ1-1; D possibly corresponds to TRBD1 (6 bases). This CDR3 is 17 amino acids long. Germline V lookup: CDR1 SGHRS, CDR2 YFSETQ. V lost 1 base and J 5 bases, leaving 21 bases between the germline ends.

The chain joins TRBV10-2 to TRBJ1-2; D gene uncertain. Trimming stripped 6 bases from V and 3 bases from J, with 5 bases between. The CDR3 runs to 11 residues. From germline, CDR1 is WSHSY and CDR2 SAAADI. CDR3 sequence reads: CASRGDYGYTF. The CDR3 nucleotides are TGCGCCAGCAGGGGAGACTATGGCTACACCTTC.

The CDR3 DNA is TGTGCCAGCAGTTACCCATCGGGACACGTCTATGGCTACACCTTC. It is translated as CASSYPSGHVYGYTF. This rearrangement joins TRBV6-9 to TRBJ1-2, with D perhaps TRBD1 (6 bases). The CDR3 is made up of 15 amino acids. Trimming left V 3 bases short and J 4 bases short, with 15 bases between. The V gene's germline CDR1 is MNHGY and CDR2 SVAAGI.

The chain combines TRBV5-1 with TRBJ2-7; 7 positions match TRBD1. The CDR3 has 15 residues. Germline assignment: CDR1 SGHRS and CDR2 YFSETQ. The junction had 6 bases not matched to a gene; V was cut back by 0 bases and J by 3 bases. The CDR3 sequence is CASSLEGQRLYEQYF. In DNA form, the CDR3 reads TGCGCCAGCAGCTTGGAGGGACAGAGACTCTACGAGCAGTACTTC.

This chain uses TRBV7-4 with TRBJ2-5; TRBD2 is a possible D gene (5 bases). This CDR3 is built from 16 residues. The V gene lost 0 bases and the J gene lost 5 bases, with 16 bases spanning the gap. Germline loops: CDR1 SGHVT, CDR2 SQSDAQ. DNA for the CDR3: TGTGCCAGCAGCTTAGCTCTATTCCAACCGGGGGAGACCCAGTACTTC. Translating it yields CASSLALFQPGETQYF.

The gene calls are TRBV7-6 and TRBJ2-3, with D tentatively TRBD1 (5 bases). CDR3 size: 15 residues. V lost 1 base and J lost 4, with 12 bases in between. CDR1 and CDR2 (germline): SGHVS, FNYEAQ. The CDR3 loop is CASSLEPGFADTQYF. In DNA, the CDR3 is TGTGCCAGCAGCTTAGAACCAGGGTTTGCAGATACGCAGTATTTT. Based on the CDR3 plus reference TRBV7-6 and TRBJ2-3, the full variable domain is GAGVSQSPRYKVTKRGQDVALRCDPISGHVSLYWYRQALGQGPEFLTYFNYEAQQDKSGLPNDRFSAERPEGSISTLTIQRTEQRDSAMYRCASSLEPGFADTQYFGPGTRLTVL.

This sequence joins TRBV25-1 and TRBJ2-5; TRBD1 is a possible D gene (6 bases). Germline V CDR1 and CDR2: MGHDK, SYGVNS. V was cut by 4 bases and J by 4 bases, with 22 bases left in between. This CDR3 has 17 amino acids. The CDR3 sequence is CASSGQRGTTRGETQYF. The CDR3 DNA sequence: TGTGCCAGCAGTGGCCAAAGGGGCACAACCAGGGGAGAGACCCAGTACTTC.

The chain couples TRBV2 to TRBJ1-2, with 8 bases aligning to TRBD1. Germline V gene data show CDR1 as SNHLY and CDR2 as FYNNEI. Germline trimming cut 5 bases from V and 5 bases from J; bases unmatched to any gene: 7. The CDR3 contains 14 residues. The DNA of the CDR3 is TGTGCCAGCAGTACCCAAGACAGGGGATATGGCTACACCTTC. It yields the protein CASSTQDRGYGYTF. Together with reference TRBV2 and TRBJ1-2, the CDR3 gives the full variable domain: EPEVTQTPSHQVTQMGQEVILRCVPISNHLYFYWYRQILGQKVEFLVSFYNNEISEKSEIFDDQFSVERPDGSNFTLKIRSTKLEDSAMYFCASSTQDRGYGYTFGSGTRLTVV.